The present T cell receptor beta chain was sequenced within a study of T cell clusters in autoimmune cytopenias. Study-level results: The cluster-lack signature was not seen for secondary cytopenia versus chronic lymphocytic leukemia. Clustering suggested that physiological T cell clusters were missing in primary autoimmune cytopenia patients.

TRB amplification used roughly 250 ng of peripheral blood genomic DNA. One tube held mixed TRB-A and TRB-B primer pools for touch-down PCR. TCRdb re-called the multiplex PCR reads and gives one entry per CDR3 protein, without DNA. This sample's table has 4,600 or so distinct CDR3 sequences. There are 15 residues in the CDR3. Germline V gives CDR1 LNHDA, CDR2 SQIVND (reference sequence). By frequency, this clonotype registers medium-sized. The antigen is undetermined. This same sample was also taken into another study, of T cell repertoires in aging, cancer and after chemotherapy. That paper notes: Immunological memory after chemotherapy cannot be judged from the repertoire data.

Sequencing input: peripheral blood. The receptor was isolated from a human donor in good health. The V call is TRBV19, the J call TRBJ2-7; TCRdb picks TRBD1, but there is no DNA to check that call. The CDR3: CASSINPAGSNEQYF.